The 2 T cell receptor beta chains below come from one sample, sequenced in a study of T cells in Graves' hyperthyroidism and ophthalmopathy. Amplified TCR beta CDR3 regions came from RNA transcripts. The TCR CDR3 was amplified in a first-round RT-PCR using the HTBI primer set. TCRdb called the multiplex PCR reads again in MiXCR, with one record for every CDR3 protein. Among 500,000 to 550,000 distinct CDR3 sequences, less than 20% were seen once, and the ten largest hold 45% to 50%. Sequenced input: blood. The receptors derive from a man in his forties or fifties with Graves' ophthalmopathy.

This clonotype showed up many times. The rearrangement links TRBV5-1 to TRBJ2-3; no clear D. The CDR3 runs to 15 residues. CDR1 is SGHRS, CDR2 YFSETQ, per germline. Trimming pared 0 bases from V and 0 bases from J, leaving 8 bases between. The CDR3 DNA sequence: TGCGCCAGCAGCTTGGACAGATACAGCACAGATACGCAGTATTTT. Its protein product is CASSLDRYSTDTQYF.

The chain recombines TRBV11-1 with TRBJ1-5; 8 nucleotides match TRBD1. The length of the CDR3 is 17 residues. Germline CDR1 is SGHAT and CDR2 is FQDESV (reference sequence). Unmatched junction bases numbered 10, after V lost 5 bases and J lost 1 base. The CDR3 DNA follows: TGTGCCAGCAGCGAAGGAAGACAGGGGAACAGCAATCAGCCCCAGCATTTT. Protein: CASSEGRQGNSNQPQHF.